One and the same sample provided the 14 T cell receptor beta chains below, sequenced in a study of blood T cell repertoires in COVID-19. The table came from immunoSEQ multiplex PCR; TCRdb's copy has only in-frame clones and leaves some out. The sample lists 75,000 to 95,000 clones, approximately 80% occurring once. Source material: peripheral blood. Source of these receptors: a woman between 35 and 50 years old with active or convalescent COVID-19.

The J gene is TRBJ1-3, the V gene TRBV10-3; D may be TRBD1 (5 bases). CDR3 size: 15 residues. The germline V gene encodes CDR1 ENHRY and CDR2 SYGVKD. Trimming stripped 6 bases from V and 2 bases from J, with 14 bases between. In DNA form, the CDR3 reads TGTGCCATCAGGGGCGCAGGGTCAGCTGGAAACACCATATATTTT. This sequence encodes CAIRGAGSAGNTIYF.

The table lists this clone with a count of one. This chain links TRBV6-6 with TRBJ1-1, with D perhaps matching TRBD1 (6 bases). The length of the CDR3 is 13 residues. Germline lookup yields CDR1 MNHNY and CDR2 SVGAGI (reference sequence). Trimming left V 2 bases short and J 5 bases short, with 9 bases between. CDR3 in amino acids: CASSYNRETEAFF. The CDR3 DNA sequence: TGTGCCAGCAGTTACAACAGGGAGACTGAAGCTTTCTTT.

CDR3 nucleotides: TGCGCCAGCAGAGGTACGGGGGGGACAGCGGTTAACAATGAGCAGTTCTTC. It is translated as CASRGTGGTAVNNEQFF. This chain connects TRBV4-1 to TRBJ2-1; the D gene is possibly TRBD2 (8 bases). The CDR3 runs to 17 residues. CDR1 and CDR2 (germline): MGHRA, YSYEKL. V shed 6 bases and J shed 5 bases, with 23 bases lying between them.

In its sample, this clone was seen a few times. CDR3: CASSNSGRIHEQYF. CDR3 sequence (DNA): TGTGCCAGCAGTAATAGCGGGAGAATCCACGAGCAGTACTTC. This rearrangement joins TRBV27 to TRBJ2-7, with 9 bases aligning to TRBD2. CDR1 is MNHEY and CDR2 is SMNVEV in the germline V gene (reference sequence). CDR3 size: 14 residues. Trimming cost V 5 bases and J 5 bases; bases outside gene matches: 7.

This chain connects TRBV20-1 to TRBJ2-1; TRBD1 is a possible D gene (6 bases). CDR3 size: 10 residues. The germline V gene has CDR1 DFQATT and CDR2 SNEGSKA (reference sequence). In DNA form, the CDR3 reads TGCAGCGCAAACAGGGAAGTCCAGTTCTTC. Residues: CSANREVQFF.

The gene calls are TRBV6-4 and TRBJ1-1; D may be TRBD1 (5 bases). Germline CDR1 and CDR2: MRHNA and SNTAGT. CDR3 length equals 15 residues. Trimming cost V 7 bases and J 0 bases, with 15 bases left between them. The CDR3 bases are TGTGCCAGCAAGCTTGCGGCAGGGATGAACACTGAAGCTTTCTTT. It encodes CASKLAAGMNTEAFF.

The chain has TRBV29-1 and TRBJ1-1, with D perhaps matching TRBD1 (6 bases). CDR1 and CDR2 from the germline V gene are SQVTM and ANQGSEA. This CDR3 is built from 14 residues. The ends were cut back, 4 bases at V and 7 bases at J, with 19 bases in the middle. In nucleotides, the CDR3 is TGCAGCGTTGGGGTATACAGGGTTTCTATTGAAGCTTTCTTT. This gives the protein CSVGVYRVSIEAFF.

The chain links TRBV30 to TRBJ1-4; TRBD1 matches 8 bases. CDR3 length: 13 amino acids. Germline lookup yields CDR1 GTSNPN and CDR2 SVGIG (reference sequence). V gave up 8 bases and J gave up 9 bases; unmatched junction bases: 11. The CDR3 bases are TGTGCCGGGGTTGACAGGGGAGGGAAAAAACTGTTTTTT. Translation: CAGVDRGGKKLFF.

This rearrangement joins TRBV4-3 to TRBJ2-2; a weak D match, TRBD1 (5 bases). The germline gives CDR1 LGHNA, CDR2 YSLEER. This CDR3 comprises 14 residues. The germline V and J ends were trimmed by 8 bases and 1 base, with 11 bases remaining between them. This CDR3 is CASRPGQNTGELFF. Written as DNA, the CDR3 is TGCGCCAGCCGCCCAGGGCAGAACACCGGGGAGCTGTTTTTT.

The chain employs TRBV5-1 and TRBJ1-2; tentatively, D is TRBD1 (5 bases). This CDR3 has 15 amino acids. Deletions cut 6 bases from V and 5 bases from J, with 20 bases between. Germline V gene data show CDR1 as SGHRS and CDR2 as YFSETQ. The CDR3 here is CASTFNSGGKYGYTF. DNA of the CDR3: TGCGCCAGCACCTTCAACAGCGGGGGAAAATATGGCTACACCTTC.

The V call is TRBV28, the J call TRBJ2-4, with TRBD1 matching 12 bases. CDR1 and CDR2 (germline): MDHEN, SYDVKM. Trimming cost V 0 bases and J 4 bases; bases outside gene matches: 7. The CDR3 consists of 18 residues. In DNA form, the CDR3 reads TGTGCCAGCAGTTTATGGACCGGGACAGGGGGCTGGAAAAACATTCAGTACTTC. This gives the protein CASSLWTGTGGWKNIQYF.

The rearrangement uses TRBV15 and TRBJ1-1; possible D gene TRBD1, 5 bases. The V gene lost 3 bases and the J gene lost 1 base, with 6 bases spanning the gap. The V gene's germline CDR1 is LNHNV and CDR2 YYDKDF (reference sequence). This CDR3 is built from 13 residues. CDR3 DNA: TGTGCCACCAGCAGGACAGCGAACACTGAAGCTTTCTTT. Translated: CATSRTANTEAFF. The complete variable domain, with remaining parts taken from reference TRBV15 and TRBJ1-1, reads DAMVIQNPRYQVTQFGKPVTLSCSQTLNHNVMYWYQQKSSQAPKLLFHYYDKDFNNEADTPDNFQSRRPNTSFCFLDIRSPGLGDTAMYLCATSRTANTEAFFGQGTRLTVV.

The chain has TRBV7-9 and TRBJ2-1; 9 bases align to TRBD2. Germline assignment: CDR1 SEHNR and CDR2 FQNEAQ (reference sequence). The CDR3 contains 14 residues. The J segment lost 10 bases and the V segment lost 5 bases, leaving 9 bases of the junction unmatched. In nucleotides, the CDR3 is TGTGCCAGCAGCACAGCGGGGGCGGGAGGGGAGCAGTTCTTC. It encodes CASSTAGAGGEQFF.

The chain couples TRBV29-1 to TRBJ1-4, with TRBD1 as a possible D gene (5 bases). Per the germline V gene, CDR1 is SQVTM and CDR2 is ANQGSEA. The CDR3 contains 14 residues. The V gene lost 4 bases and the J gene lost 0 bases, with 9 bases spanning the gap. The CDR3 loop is CSVGRGATNEKLFF. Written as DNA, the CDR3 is TGCAGCGTTGGGAGGGGAGCAACTAATGAAAAACTGTTTTTT.